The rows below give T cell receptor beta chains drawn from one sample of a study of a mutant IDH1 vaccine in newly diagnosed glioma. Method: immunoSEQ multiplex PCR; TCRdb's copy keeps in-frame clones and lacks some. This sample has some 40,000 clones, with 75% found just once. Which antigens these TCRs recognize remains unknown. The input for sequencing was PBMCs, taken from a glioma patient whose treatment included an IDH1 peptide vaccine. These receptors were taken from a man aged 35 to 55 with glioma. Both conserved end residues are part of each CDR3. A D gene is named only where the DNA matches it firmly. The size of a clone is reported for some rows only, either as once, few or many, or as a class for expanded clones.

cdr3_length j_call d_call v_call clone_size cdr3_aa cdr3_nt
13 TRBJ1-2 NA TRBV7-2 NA CASSLLSGSGYTF TGTGCCAGCAGCTTATTATCAGGGAGCGGCTACACCTTC
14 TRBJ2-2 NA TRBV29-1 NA CSVGRGGDTGELFF TGCAGCGTGGGAAGAGGAGGCGACACCGGGGAGCTGTTTTTT
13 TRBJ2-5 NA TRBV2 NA CASLSQGFKTQYF TGTGCCAGCCTGAGCCAGGGCTTTAAGACCCAGTACTTC
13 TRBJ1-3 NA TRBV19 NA CASWGRVGNTIYF TGTGCCAGTTGGGGCCGGGTTGGAAACACCATATATTTT
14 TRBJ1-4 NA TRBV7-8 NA CASSGTGGDEKLFF TGTGCCAGCAGCGGCACCGGGGGGGATGAAAAACTGTTTTTT
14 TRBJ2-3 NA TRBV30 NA CAWSDGVGTDTQYF TGTGCCTGGAGCGACGGGGTCGGCACAGATACGCAGTATTTT
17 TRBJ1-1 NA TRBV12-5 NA CASGLVLALTGNTEAFF TGTGCTAGTGGTTTGGTACTTGCCCTAACAGGGAACACTGAAGCTTTCTTT
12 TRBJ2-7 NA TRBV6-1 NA CAIRQFAYEQYF TGTGCCATACGACAGTTCGCCTACGAGCAGTACTTC
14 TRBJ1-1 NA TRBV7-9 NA CASSLGQPNTEAFF TGTGCCAGCAGCTTAGGGCAACCGAACACTGAAGCTTTCTTT
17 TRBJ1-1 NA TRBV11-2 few CASSNQGGAVTNTEAFF TGTGCCAGCTCTAACCAGGGAGGGGCGGTCACGAACACTGAAGCTTTCTTT
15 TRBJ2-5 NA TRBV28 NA CASNLGGGNRETQYF TGTGCCAGCAATCTGGGGGGTGGGAACCGAGAGACCCAGTACTTC
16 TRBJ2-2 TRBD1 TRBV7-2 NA CASSFAGTGFSGELFF TGTGCCAGCAGCTTCGCCGGGACAGGATTTTCCGGGGAGCTGTTTTTT
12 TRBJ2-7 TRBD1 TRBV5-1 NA CASSRDSYEQYF TGCGCCAGCAGCCGGGACAGTTACGAGCAGTACTTC
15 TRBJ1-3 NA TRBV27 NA CASSPRLLSGNTIYF TGTGCCAGCAGTCCTCGACTCCTCTCTGGAAACACCATATATTTT
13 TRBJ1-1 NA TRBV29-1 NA CSVTVGGLAEAFF TGCAGCGTGACCGTGGGCGGCCTCGCTGAAGCTTTCTTT
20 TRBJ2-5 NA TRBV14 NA CASSQDRLVWAGTPQETQYF TGTGCCAGCAGCCAAGATCGCTTGGTTTGGGCAGGAACCCCTCAAGAGACCCAGTACTTC
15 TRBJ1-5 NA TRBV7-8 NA CASSDDSLSNQPQHF TGTGCCAGCAGCGATGACAGTCTTAGCAATCAGCCCCAGCATTTT
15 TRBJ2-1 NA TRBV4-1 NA CASSQDAGSYNEQFF TGCGCCAGCAGCCAAGACGCCGGGAGTTACAATGAGCAGTTCTTC
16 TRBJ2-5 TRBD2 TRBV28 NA CASSLRLAGAGETQYF TGTGCCAGCAGTTTACGGCTAGCGGGAGCAGGGGAGACCCAGTACTTC
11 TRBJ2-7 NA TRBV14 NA CASSQTGEQYF TGTGCCAGCAGCCAGACGGGTGAGCAGTACTTC
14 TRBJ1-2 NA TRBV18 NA CASSPQGANYGYTF TGTGCCAGCTCACCACAGGGGGCTAACTATGGCTACACCTTC
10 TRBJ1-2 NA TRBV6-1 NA CASNNYGYTF TGTGCCAGCAATAACTATGGCTACACCTTC
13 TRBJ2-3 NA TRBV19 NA CASSTGMRVAQYF TGTGCCAGTAGTACTGGAATGCGTGTGGCGCAGTATTTT
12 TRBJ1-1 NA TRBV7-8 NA CASSLTRLGAFF TGTGCCAGCAGCTTAACCCGGCTTGGGGCTTTCTTT
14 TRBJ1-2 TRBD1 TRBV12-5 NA CASGTDRPPYGYTF TGTGCTAGTGGTACGGACAGGCCCCCCTATGGCTACACCTTC
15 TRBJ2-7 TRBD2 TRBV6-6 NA CASSPTSGSTYEQYF TGTGCCAGCAGCCCCACTAGCGGGTCCACCTACGAGCAGTACTTC
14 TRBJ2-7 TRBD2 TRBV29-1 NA CSVGGRTSGYEQYF TGCAGCGTTGGAGGACGGACTAGCGGCTACGAGCAGTACTTC
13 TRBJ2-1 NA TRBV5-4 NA CASSPGGYPTQFF TGTGCCAGCAGCCCTGGTGGCTATCCAACGCAGTTCTTC
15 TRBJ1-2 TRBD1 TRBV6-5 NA CASSLTGEWNYGYTF TGTGCCAGCAGTTTAACAGGGGAGTGGAACTATGGCTACACCTTC
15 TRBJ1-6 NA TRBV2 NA CASSEEDVGGSPLHF TGTGCCAGCAGTGAAGAAGACGTGGGGGGTTCACCCCTCCACTTT
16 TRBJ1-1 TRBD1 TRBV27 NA CASSFRTGVRNTEAFF TGTGCCAGCAGTTTCCGGACAGGGGTACGGAACACTGAAGCTTTCTTT
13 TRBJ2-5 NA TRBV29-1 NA CSATPQIQETQYF TGCAGCGCTACACCCCAGATCCAAGAGACCCAGTACTTC
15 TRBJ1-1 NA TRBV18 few CASSPSRQPNTEAFF TGTGCCAGCTCACCCTCCAGGCAACCAAACACTGAAGCTTTCTTT
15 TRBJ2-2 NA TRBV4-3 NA CASSQDSGWAGELFF TGCGCCAGCAGCCAAGATAGTGGATGGGCCGGGGAGCTGTTTTTT
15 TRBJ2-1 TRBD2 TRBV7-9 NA CASSLLAGSYNEQFF TGTGCCAGCAGCTTACTAGCGGGTTCCTACAATGAGCAGTTCTTC
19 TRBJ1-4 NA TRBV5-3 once CARSLEFRPPPPRGEKLFF TGTGCCAGAAGCTTGGAATTTCGCCCTCCACCGCCTCGGGGGGAAAAACTGTTTTTT
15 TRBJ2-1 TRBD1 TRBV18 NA CASSPGQGARNEQFF TGTGCCAGCTCACCGGGACAGGGTGCGAGAAATGAGCAGTTCTTC
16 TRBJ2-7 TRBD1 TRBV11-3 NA CASSPGQGEGHYEQYF TGTGCCAGCAGCCCCGGACAGGGAGAAGGCCACTACGAGCAGTACTTC
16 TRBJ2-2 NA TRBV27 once CASSSPRAGGTGELFF TGTGCCAGCAGTTCCCCACGAGCGGGTGGCACCGGGGAGCTGTTTTTT
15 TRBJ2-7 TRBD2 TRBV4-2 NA CASSQEASGTGEQYF TGTGCCAGCAGCCAAGAGGCTAGCGGGACGGGGGAGCAGTACTTC
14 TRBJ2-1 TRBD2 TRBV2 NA CASTRLAGVSEQFF TGTGCCAGCACAAGACTAGCGGGAGTCAGTGAGCAGTTCTTC
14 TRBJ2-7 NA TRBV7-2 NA CASSLGPSSYEQYF TGTGCCAGCAGCTTAGGGCCTAGCTCCTACGAGCAGTACTTC
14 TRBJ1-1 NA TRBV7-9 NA CASSLEAQHTEAFF TGTGCCAGCAGCTTAGAGGCACAGCACACTGAAGCTTTCTTT
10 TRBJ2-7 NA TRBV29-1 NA CSVADDEQYF TGCAGCGTGGCGGACGACGAGCAGTACTTC
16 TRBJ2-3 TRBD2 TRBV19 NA CASSILAGGLSDTQYF TGTGCCAGTAGTATTTTAGCGGGAGGGCTTTCAGATACGCAGTATTTT
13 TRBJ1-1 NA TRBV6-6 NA CASTRNQNTEAFF TGTGCCAGCACCCGCAACCAGAACACTGAAGCTTTCTTT
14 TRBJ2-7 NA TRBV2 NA CASSTHYRTDEQYF TGTGCCAGCAGTACCCACTACCGGACAGACGAGCAGTACTTC
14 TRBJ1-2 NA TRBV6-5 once CASSYSRDNYGYTF TGTGCCAGCAGTTACTCGCGGGATAACTATGGCTACACCTTC
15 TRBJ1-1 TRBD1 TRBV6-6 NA CASSYDDRGSTEAFF TGTGCCAGCAGTTACGACGACAGGGGGTCCACTGAAGCTTTCTTT